This T cell receptor (beta chain) was recovered during a study of blood T cells in healthy people across ages. CDR1 and CDR2 from the germline V gene are MNHEY and SMNVEV (reference sequence). The CDR3 runs to 19 residues. Trimming took 6 bases from V and 1 from J; bases not matched to a gene: 14. Alongside a J-beta primer mix, a sample-barcoded 5' primer served in a second PCR lasting 7 to 11 cycles. TCRdb analysed the 5' RACE reads with MiXCR anew, one entry per CDR3 protein. Of around 940,000 distinct CDR3 sequences listed, roughly 47% are singletons. V and J are TRBV27 and TRBJ2-6; 8 nucleotides line up with TRBD1. The receptor was isolated from a woman aged 55-69 years in good health. The sample was blood. The CDR3 coding sequence is TGTGCCAGCAGCCCCGGACAGGGAGTGTTATTATCTGGGGCCAACGTCCTGACTTTC. Translated, it gives CASSPGQGVLLSGANVLTF.